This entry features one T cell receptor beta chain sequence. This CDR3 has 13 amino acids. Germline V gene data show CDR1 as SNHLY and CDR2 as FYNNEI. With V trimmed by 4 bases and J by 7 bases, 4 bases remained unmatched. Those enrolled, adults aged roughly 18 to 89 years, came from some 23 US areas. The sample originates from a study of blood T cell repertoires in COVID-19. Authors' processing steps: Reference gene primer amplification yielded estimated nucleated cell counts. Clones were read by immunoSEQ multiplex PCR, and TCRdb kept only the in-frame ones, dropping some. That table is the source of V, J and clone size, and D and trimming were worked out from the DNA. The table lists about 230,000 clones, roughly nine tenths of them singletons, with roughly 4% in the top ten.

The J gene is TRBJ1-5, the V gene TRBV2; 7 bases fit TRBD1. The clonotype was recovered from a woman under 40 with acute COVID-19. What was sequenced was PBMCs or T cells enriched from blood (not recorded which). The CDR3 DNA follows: TGTGCCAGCAGTGGTACAGGGGAACAGCCCCAGCATTTT. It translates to CASSGTGEQPQHF. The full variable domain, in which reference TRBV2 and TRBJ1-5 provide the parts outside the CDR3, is EPEVTQTPSHQVTQMGQEVILRCVPISNHLYFYWYRQILGQKVEFLVSFYNNEISEKSEIFDDQFSVERPDGSNFTLKIRSTKLEDSAMYFCASSGTGEQPQHFGDGTRLSIL.